The T cell receptor (beta chain) described here comes from a study of human T cells and chemical hapten exposure. At the level of the study: In the roughly 25-week study, patients were dosed weekly with diphenylcyclopropenone on the scalp throughout. Patients having alopecia areata, totalis or universalis were mostly female.

In the library, unique molecular identifiers were attached to individual cDNA molecules. In the original analysis: Sampled TCR counts reached a median of approximately 100,000 per sample, with values ranging from about 20,000 to 750,000. TCRdb used MiXCR to reprocess the RACE reads, holding one entry per CDR3 protein. The V and J calls and clone size are TCRdb's, not the authors'. The table records approximately 370,000 distinct CDR3 sequences, 5% to 6.5% of them present only once. V was pared by 7 bases and J by 4 bases, with 7 bases of the junction left unmatched. Germline assignment: CDR1 MNHEY and CDR2 SVGEGT. The CDR3 is 14 residues long. Time point specified: pre-sensitization, week 0. The treatment denotes: therapeutic diphenylcyclopropenone sensitization with weekly scalp DPC. This clonotype has just a few counts.

The material was whole blood, obtained in connection with sensitization to the hapten diphenylcyclopropenone (DPC). The rearrangement uses TRBV6-2 or TRBV6-3 and TRBJ1-1; 9 positions match TRBD1. The receptor's source is a young woman with alopecia areata. Some clones in this sample may be carry-over from other donors' samples. The CDR3, as DNA: TGTGCCAGCAAGGACAGGGGACTCGCCACTGAAGCTTTCTTT. This codes for CASKDRGLATEAFF.